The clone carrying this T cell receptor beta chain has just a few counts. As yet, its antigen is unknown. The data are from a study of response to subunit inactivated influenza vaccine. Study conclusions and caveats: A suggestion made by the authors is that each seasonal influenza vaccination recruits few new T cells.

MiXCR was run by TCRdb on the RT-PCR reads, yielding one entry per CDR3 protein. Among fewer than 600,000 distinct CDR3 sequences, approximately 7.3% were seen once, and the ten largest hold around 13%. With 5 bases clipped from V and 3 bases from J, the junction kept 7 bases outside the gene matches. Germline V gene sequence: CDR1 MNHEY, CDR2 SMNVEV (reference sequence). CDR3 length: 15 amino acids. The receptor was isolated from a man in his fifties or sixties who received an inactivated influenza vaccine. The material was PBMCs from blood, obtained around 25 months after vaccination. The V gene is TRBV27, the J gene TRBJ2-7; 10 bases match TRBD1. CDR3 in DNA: TGTGCCAGCAGTACTTGGACAGGGGGTAACTACGAGCAGTACTTC. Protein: CASSTWTGGNYEQYF.